The rows below give T cell receptor beta chains drawn from one sample of a study of OX40 agonist ivuxolimab in advanced cancers. Data came from immunoSEQ multiplex PCR; TCRdb stores just in-frame clones and leaves some out. The sample shows some 50,000 clones, around four fifths of them seen only once. The specimen comprised CD4+ or CD8+ T cells sorted from blood, sampled in a trial of the OX40 agonist ivuxolimab. The receptors come from an adult with an advanced solid tumor such as melanoma, head and neck, liver or kidney cancer. Both conserved end residues are part of each CDR3.

TRBV5-1	TRBJ1-2	CASSSGQGPLGGYTF
TRBV6-1	TRBJ2-1	CASSADRDSYNEQFF
TRBV19	TRBJ1-1	CASSTPDSLNTEAFF
TRBV19	TRBJ1-1	CASSIVRILSNTEAFF
TRBV19	TRBJ1-2	CASSMLQDYGYTF
TRBV5-8	TRBJ2-1	CASSQGEAYNEQFF
TRBV13	TRBJ2-7	CASSPIRDGYEQYF
TRBV28	TRBJ1-1	CASRRVYTEAFF
TRBV28	TRBJ1-6	CASRGQSNSPLHF
TRBV27	TRBJ2-7	CASSRGQNYVEQYF
TRBV5-1	TRBJ2-3	CASSLAGPATDTQYF
TRBV5-1	TRBJ1-1	CASSGDRGSEAFF
TRBV19	TRBJ1-1	CASSMGQRDEAFF
TRBV4-2	TRBJ1-2	CASSQESGALMRGYTF
TRBV5-1	TRBJ1-4	CASSLEGPGVAEKLFF
TRBV19	TRBJ2-2	CASTHEPNTGELFF
TRBV27	TRBJ1-1	CASSYQGQGSTEAFF
TRBV10-3	TRBJ2-3	CAIRDREDTQYF
TRBV7-6	TRBJ1-4	CASSLEGDEKLFF
TRBV11-2	TRBJ1-2	CASSQNTGIYGYTF
TRBV6-5	TRBJ2-7	CASSEGQGVTEQYF
TRBV7-8	TRBJ1-5	CASSPLSGGSNQPQHF
TRBV19	TRBJ1-5	CASSADRASYQPQHF
TRBV19	TRBJ2-7	CASSQGGYEQYF
TRBV10-3	TRBJ1-5	CAISRDSNQPQHF
TRBV6-1	TRBJ2-1	CASSGDLDSYNEQFF
TRBV5-8	TRBJ1-5	CASSQGTGGSQPQHF
TRBV10-1	TRBJ2-7	CASSPPGGIYEQYF
TRBV5-4	TRBJ2-7	CASSTGGREYEQYF
TRBV18	TRBJ1-3	CASSPGAPGNTIYF
TRBV6-5	TRBJ1-1	CASSLSWGNTEAFF
TRBV4-1	TRBJ1-5	CASSPSQGDGQPQHF
TRBV11-2	TRBJ2-5	CASSPRDRAGRKYF
TRBV9	TRBJ1-2	CASQDRGHYGYTF
TRBV5-4	TRBJ1-1	CASSIQGEGTEAFF
TRBV7-2	TRBJ1-5	CASSDYFGPGTVNQPQHF
TRBV27	TRBJ1-1	CASRPWDSGGTEAFF
TRBV5-1	TRBJ1-2	CASSQNAGSGNYGYTF
TRBV5-1	TRBJ1-2	CASTPGARGRSGNYGYTF
TRBV6-1	TRBJ1-1	CASSVTGTNTEAFF
TRBV10-1	TRBJ2-3	CASRESTDTQYF
TRBV28	TRBJ2-5	CASSSDRDTEETQYF
TRBV5-4	TRBJ1-6	CASSKQGGTYNSPLHF
TRBV4-1	TRBJ2-7	CASSHQEGTIGEQYF
TRBV11-3	TRBJ2-7	CASTSGQRTYEQYF
TRBV11-2	TRBJ2-3	CASSLVGGGESDTQYF
TRBV2	TRBJ2-1	CASRRTGFYNEQFF
TRBV7-2	TRBJ2-7	CASSLGGGSAYEQYF
TRBV29-1	TRBJ2-5	CSVEEETQYF